This T cell receptor (beta chain) came from a study of T cells in Graves' hyperthyroidism and ophthalmopathy. This CDR3 comprises 13 residues. V dropped 8 bases and J dropped 6; count of bases not matched to a gene: 10. This clonotype was detected many times. RNA transcripts were the template for amplifying TCR beta CDR3 regions. First-round RT-PCR targeting the TCR CDR3 was performed with the HTBI primer set. One entry per CDR3 protein, called by TCRdb with MiXCR from the multiplex PCR reads. This table holds about 350,000 distinct CDR3 sequences, about a sixth found once. The sequenced material came from blood. The origin of this receptor is a woman aged 35 to 49 with Graves' ophthalmopathy. The chain employs TRBV12-3 or TRBV12-4 and TRBJ2-7; the match to TRBD2 covers 7 bases. As DNA, the CDR3 is TGTGCCAGCGGGGTGGGACTACTGGGCGAGCAGTACTTC. It is translated as CASGVGLLGEQYF.